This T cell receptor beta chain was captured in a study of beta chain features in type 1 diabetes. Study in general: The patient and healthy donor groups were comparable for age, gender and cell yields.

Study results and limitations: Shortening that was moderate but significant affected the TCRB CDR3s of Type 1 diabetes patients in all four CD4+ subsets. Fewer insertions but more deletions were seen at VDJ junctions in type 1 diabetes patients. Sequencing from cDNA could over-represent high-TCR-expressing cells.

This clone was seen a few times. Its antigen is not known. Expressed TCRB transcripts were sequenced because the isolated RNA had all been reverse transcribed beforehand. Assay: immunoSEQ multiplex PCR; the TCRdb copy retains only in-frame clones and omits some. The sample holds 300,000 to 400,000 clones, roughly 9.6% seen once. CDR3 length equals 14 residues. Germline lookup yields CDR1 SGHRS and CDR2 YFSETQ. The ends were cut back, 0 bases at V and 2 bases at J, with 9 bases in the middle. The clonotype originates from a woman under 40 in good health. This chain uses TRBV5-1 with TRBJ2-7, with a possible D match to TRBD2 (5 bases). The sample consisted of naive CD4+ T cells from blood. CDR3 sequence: CASSLGPGAYEQYF. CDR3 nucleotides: TGCGCCAGCAGCTTGGGACCCGGGGCCTACGAGCAGTACTTC. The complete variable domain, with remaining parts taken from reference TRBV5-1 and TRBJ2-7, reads KAGVTQTPRYLIKTRGQQVTLSCSPISGHRSVSWYQQTPGQGLQFLFEYFSETQRNKGNFPGRFSGRQFSNSRSEMNVSTLELGDSALYLCASSLGPGAYEQYFGPGTRLTVT.